This TCR beta chain originates from a study of OX40 agonist ivuxolimab in advanced cancers. For the study at large: Patients were infused with ivuxolimab every 2 weeks at 0.01 to 10 mg/kg.

Per germline, CDR1 SGDLS and CDR2 YYNGEE. This CDR3 spans 14 amino acids. Germline trimming cut 0 bases from V and 6 bases from J; bases unmatched to any gene: 2. This table comes from immunoSEQ multiplex PCR, and its TCRdb copy is limited to in-frame clones, with some not included. The data show under 45,000 clones, about 74% seen once. Study-wide findings and caveats: Also showing low normalized T-cell clonal expansion were some of the nonresponders.

For this clone: Its target is not known.

This specimen was CD4+ or CD8+ T cells sorted from blood, taken in a trial of the OX40 agonist ivuxolimab. The receptor was derived from an adult with an advanced solid tumor such as melanoma, head and neck, liver or kidney cancer. The chain combines TRBV9 with TRBJ2-2, with 7 bases aligning to TRBD2. CDR3 protein: CASSVAGGAGELFF. The DNA for the CDR3 is TGTGCCAGCAGCGTAGCGGGGGGTGCCGGGGAGCTGTTTTTT.